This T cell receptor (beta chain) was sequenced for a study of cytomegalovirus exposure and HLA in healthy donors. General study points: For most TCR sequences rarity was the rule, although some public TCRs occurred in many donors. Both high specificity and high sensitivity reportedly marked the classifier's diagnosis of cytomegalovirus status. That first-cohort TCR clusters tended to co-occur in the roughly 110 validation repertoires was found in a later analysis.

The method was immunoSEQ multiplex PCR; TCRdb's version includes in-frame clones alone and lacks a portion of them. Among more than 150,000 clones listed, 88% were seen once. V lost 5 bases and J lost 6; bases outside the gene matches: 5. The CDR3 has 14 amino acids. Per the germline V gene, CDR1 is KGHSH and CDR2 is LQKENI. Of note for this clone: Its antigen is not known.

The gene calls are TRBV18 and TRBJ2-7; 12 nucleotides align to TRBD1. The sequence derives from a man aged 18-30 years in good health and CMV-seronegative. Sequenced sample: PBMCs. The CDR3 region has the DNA TGTGCCAGCTCAGTAAGGGACAGGGGGCGCGAGCAGTACGTC. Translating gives CASSVRDRGREQYV.